A selection of T cell receptor beta chains follows, all from one sample in a study of blood T cell repertoires in COVID-19. The protocol was immunoSEQ multiplex PCR, while the TCRdb copy is restricted to in-frame clones and leaves out a portion. The sample gives over 300,000 clones, 86% of which show up once; 1.5% to 2% is in the top ten. The source material was peripheral blood. Source of these receptors: a woman in her forties or fifties with acute or convalescent COVID-19. Both conserved end residues are part of each CDR3. The D gene is left open where the match is weak. Some rows have no size entry. The others give once, few or many, or a class for an expanded clone.

clone_size cdr3_length j_call d_call v_call cdr3_aa cdr3_nt
NA 14 TRBJ2-7 TRBD1 TRBV7-2 CASSSGTGAYEQYF TGTGCCAGCAGCTCCGGGACAGGTGCCTACGAGCAGTACTTC
NA 15 TRBJ1-2 TRBD1 TRBV7-8 CASSSRQGLWYGYTF TGTGCCAGCAGCTCCCGACAGGGTTTATGGTATGGCTACACCTTC
NA 15 TRBJ2-7 TRBD1 TRBV28 CASSPAAPTGDEQYF TGTGCCAGCAGTCCGGCGGCCCCGACAGGGGACGAGCAGTACTTC
NA 19 TRBJ2-7 NA TRBV21-1 CASSNLTSGTLVACYEQYF TGTGCCAGCAGCAACCTGACTAGCGGGACCCTTGTGGCGTGCTACGAGCAGTACTTC
many 13 TRBJ2-7 TRBD2 TRBV29-1 CSVWVSGAYEQYF TGCAGCGTTTGGGTTAGCGGGGCCTACGAGCAGTACTTC
NA 16 TRBJ2-7 TRBD2 TRBV4-1 CASSQDSGASSYEQYF TGCGCCAGCAGCCAAGACAGCGGGGCGAGCTCCTACGAGCAGTACTTC
few 15 TRBJ2-5 TRBD2 TRBV30 CAWSVSAGDWETQYF TGTGCCTGGAGTGTGTCAGCGGGAGACTGGGAGACCCAGTACTTC
NA 13 TRBJ1-1 NA TRBV7-6 CASSLEIDTEAFF TGTGCCAGCAGCTTAGAAATAGACACTGAAGCTTTCTTT
NA 15 TRBJ1-4 TRBD1 TRBV27 CASSTGQAENEKLFF TGTGCCAGCAGTACTGGACAGGCGGAAAATGAAAAACTGTTTTTT
few 13 TRBJ2-2 TRBD1 TRBV29-1 CSVPRGYTGELFF TGCAGCGTCCCCAGGGGGTACACCGGGGAGCTGTTTTTT
NA 18 TRBJ2-1 NA TRBV6-2/TRBV6-3 CASSYSTKGESSYNEQFF TGTGCCAGCAGTTACTCTACCAAGGGGGAGAGCTCCTACAATGAGCAGTTCTTC
few 16 TRBJ1-1 TRBD1 TRBV10-3 CAISEPHRGRNTEAFF TGTGCCATCAGTGAGCCTCACAGGGGTCGTAACACTGAAGCTTTCTTT
once 16 TRBJ2-3 TRBD1 TRBV20-1 CSASNQGQGATDTQYF TGCAGTGCTAGTAACCAGGGACAGGGGGCGACAGATACGCAGTATTTT
NA 17 TRBJ2-3 NA TRBV12-2 CASRVSRASGSADTQYF TGTGCAAGTCGCGTCTCACGGGCTAGCGGGTCCGCAGATACGCAGTATTTT
NA 16 TRBJ2-2 NA TRBV7-9 CASSSSSSRVTGELFF TGTGCCAGCAGCTCCAGTTCTAGTCGGGTCACCGGGGAGCTGTTTTTT
NA 15 TRBJ1-4 NA TRBV4-2 CASSQESGGGEKLFF TGTGCCAGCAGCCAAGAAAGCGGGGGAGGTGAAAAACTGTTTTTT
NA 16 TRBJ2-6 NA TRBV5-4 CASSLIQASGANVLTF TGTGCCAGCAGCTTGATTCAGGCCTCTGGGGCCAACGTCCTGACTTTC
NA 16 TRBJ2-1 TRBD2 TRBV6-6 CASSPHQGLAGNEQFF TGTGCCAGCAGTCCGCACCAAGGACTAGCGGGCAATGAGCAGTTCTTC
NA 14 TRBJ2-1 NA TRBV9 CASAGVSRINEQFF TGTGCCAGCGCCGGAGTCTCGAGGATCAATGAGCAGTTCTTC
NA 17 TRBJ2-1 TRBD2 TRBV4-2 CASSLFKEASGYNEQFF TGTGCCAGCAGCCTATTTAAGGAGGCTAGCGGCTACAATGAGCAGTTCTTC
NA 13 TRBJ2-1 NA TRBV19 CASSIDAENEQFF TGTGCCAGTAGTATAGACGCGGAGAATGAGCAGTTCTTC
few 15 TRBJ2-1 TRBD2 TRBV3-1/TRBV3-2 CASSPLAGAYNEQFF TGTGCCAGCAGTCCACTAGCGGGTGCATACAATGAGCAGTTCTTC
NA 15 TRBJ1-1 NA TRBV5-6 CASSLFGEGDTEAFF TGTGCCAGCAGCTTGTTTGGGGAGGGGGACACTGAAGCTTTCTTT